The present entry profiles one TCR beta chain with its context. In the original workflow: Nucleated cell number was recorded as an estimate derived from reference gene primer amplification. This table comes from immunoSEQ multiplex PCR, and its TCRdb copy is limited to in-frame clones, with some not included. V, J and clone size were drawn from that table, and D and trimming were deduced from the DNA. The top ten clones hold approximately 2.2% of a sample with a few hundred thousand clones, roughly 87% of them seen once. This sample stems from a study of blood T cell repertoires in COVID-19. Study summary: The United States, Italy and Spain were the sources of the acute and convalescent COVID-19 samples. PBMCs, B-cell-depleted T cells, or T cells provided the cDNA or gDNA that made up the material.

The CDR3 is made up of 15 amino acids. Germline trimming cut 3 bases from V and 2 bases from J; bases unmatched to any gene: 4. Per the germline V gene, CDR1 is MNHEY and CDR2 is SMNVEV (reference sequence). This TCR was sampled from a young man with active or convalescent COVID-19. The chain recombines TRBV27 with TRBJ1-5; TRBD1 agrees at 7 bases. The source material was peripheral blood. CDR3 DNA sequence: TGTGCCAGCAGTTTTCAGGGGGTGGGCAATCAGCCCCAGCATTTT. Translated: CASSFQGVGNQPQHF.